This paragraph reports one TCR beta chain. Germline values: CDR1 GTSNPN, CDR2 SVGIG (reference sequence). V lost 8 bases and J 5 bases, leaving 18 bases between the germline ends. The CDR3 contains 14 residues. Clones were read by immunoSEQ multiplex PCR, and TCRdb kept only the in-frame ones, dropping some. The profile covers around 61,000 clones, with 80% to 90% appearing a single time and approximately 5% taken by the ten largest. This entry belongs to a study of T cell changes during pregnancy in multiple sclerosis. The V gene is TRBV30, the J gene TRBJ2-2, with D perhaps matching TRBD1 (5 bases). This TCR was sampled from a human donor whose cells served as feeder cells for cultures in a pregnancy study. The specimen sequenced was peripheral blood from another person, used as feeder cells. The CDR3 bases are TGTGCCGAAAGCCCCCCAGGGTGGACCGGGGAGCTGTTTTTT. Its protein is CAESPPGWTGELFF.